A selection of T cell receptor beta chains follows, all from one sample in a study of blood T cell repertoires in COVID-19. Generated by immunoSEQ multiplex PCR, the TCRdb table keeps only in-frame clones and is missing some. The sample comprises around 150,000 clones, about 86% of which are singletons, and less than 3.5% rests with the top ten. Sample: peripheral blood. Receptors originate from a man in his 70s with acute or convalescent COVID-19. CDR3s include the opening cysteine and the closing phenylalanine or tryptophan. D genes are given only for firm matches. Some rows have no size entry. The others give once, few or many, or a class for an expanded clone.

d_call,v_call,clone_size,j_call,cdr3_aa,cdr3_nt
NA,TRBV7-2,NA,TRBJ1-5,CASSLDGQPNQPQHF,TGTGCCAGCAGCTTAGATGGGCAGCCAAATCAGCCCCAGCATTTT
TRBD1,TRBV9,NA,TRBJ1-4,CASSPRQGTNEKLFF,TGTGCCAGCAGCCCCCGACAGGGAACTAATGAAAAACTGTTTTTT
NA,TRBV5-5,NA,TRBJ1-1,CASSLVSGGNTEAFF,TGTGCCAGCAGCTTGGTGTCAGGAGGGAACACTGAAGCTTTCTTT
NA,TRBV15,NA,TRBJ1-3,CATSRDLTIYF,TGTGCCACCAGCAGAGATCTTACCATATATTTT
TRBD2,TRBV10-3,few,TRBJ2-2,CAIRGLANTGELFF,TGTGCCATCAGGGGACTAGCGAACACCGGGGAGCTGTTTTTT
TRBD1,TRBV18,NA,TRBJ2-1,CASSPIGQGSYNEQFF,TGTGCCAGCTCACCTATTGGACAGGGTTCCTACAATGAGCAGTTCTTC
TRBD2,TRBV25-1,NA,TRBJ2-1,CASSEYGSGSGSYNEQFF,TGTGCCAGCAGTGAATATGGTAGCGGGAGTGGATCCTACAATGAGCAGTTCTTC
NA,TRBV12-3/TRBV12-4,few,TRBJ2-5,CASTRDKQETQYF,TGTGCCAGCACCCGGGACAAACAAGAGACCCAGTACTTC
NA,TRBV7-2,NA,TRBJ1-2,CASSSRTGLGGYTF,TGTGCCAGCAGCTCTAGAACAGGGTTAGGTGGCTACACCTTC
TRBD1,TRBV7-2,medium-sized,TRBJ1-2,CASSLDRGQPWGYTF,TGTGCCAGCAGCTTAGACAGGGGGCAGCCGTGGGGCTACACCTTC